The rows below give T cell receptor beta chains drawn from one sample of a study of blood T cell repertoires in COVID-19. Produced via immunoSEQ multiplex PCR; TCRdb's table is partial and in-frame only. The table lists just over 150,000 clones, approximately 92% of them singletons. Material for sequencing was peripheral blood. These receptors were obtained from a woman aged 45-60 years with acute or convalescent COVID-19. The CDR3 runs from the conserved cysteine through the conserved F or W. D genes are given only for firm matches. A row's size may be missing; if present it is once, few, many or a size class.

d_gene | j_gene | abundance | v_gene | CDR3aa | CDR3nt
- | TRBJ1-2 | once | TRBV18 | CASSRPQGTYTF | TGTGCCAGCTCACGACCCCAGGGAACCTACACCTTC
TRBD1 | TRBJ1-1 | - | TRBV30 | CAWSIGTGVIGTEAFF | TGTGCCTGGAGTATTGGGACAGGGGTGATTGGCACTGAAGCTTTCTTT
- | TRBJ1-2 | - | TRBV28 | CASSLNRFSYTF | TGTGCCAGCAGTTTAAACAGGTTCAGCTACACCTTC
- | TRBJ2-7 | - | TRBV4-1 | CASSQVTGQNYEQYF | TGCGCCAGCAGCCAAGTTACCGGACAGAACTACGAGCAGTACTTC
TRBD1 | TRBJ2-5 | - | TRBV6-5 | CASSWRQGPQETQYF | TGTGCCAGCAGTTGGAGACAGGGGCCTCAAGAGACCCAGTACTTC
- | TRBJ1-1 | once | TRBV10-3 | CAISGGGVNTEAFF | TGTGCCATCAGTGGTGGAGGGGTGAACACTGAAGCTTTCTTT
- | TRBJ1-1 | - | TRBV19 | CASSAGPDTEAFF | TGTGCCAGTAGTGCGGGGCCGGACACTGAAGCTTTCTTT
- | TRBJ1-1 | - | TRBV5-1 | CASSLRILASGVGTEAFF | TGCGCCAGCAGCTTGAGAATTCTTGCTTCAGGGGTCGGGACTGAAGCTTTCTTT
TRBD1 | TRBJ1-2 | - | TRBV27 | CASSLAWTGGYGYTF | TGTGCCAGCAGTTTAGCATGGACAGGAGGCTATGGCTACACCTTC
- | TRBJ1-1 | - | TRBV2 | CASRGSSGDTEAFF | TGTGCCAGCAGAGGGTCCTCCGGGGACACTGAAGCTTTCTTT
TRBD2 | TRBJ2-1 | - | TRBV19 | CASQGTSAISNEQFF | TGTGCCAGTCAGGGAACTAGCGCCATTTCGAATGAGCAGTTCTTC
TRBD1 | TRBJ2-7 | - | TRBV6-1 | CASSDTGGPYEQYF | TGTGCCAGCAGTGATACAGGGGGCCCCTACGAGCAGTACTTC
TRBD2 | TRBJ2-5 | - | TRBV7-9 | CASSPPLAGEETQYF | TGTGCCAGCAGTCCGCCGCTAGCGGGAGAAGAGACCCAGTACTTC
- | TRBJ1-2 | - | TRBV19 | CASSFQGNYGYTF | TGTGCCAGTAGTTTTCAGGGAAACTATGGCTACACCTTC
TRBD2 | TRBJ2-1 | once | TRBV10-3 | CAISGGTSYNEQFF | TGTGCCATCAGCGGGGGGACCTCCTACAATGAGCAGTTCTTC